This T cell receptor beta chain was recovered during a study of blood T cell repertoires in COVID-19 (dated by TCRdb to 2018 to 2021). The study in broad terms: The collaborator samples originated in the United States, Italy and Spain and spanned the acute and convalescent phases of COVID-19. A de-identified subject ID, COVID-19 status, age in years and sex were almost always included in the sample metadata. Where available, HLA class I and class II types were taken from metadata supplied by the sample provider and were not determined by assay-based typing. The material from the prospective study consisted of cDNA or gDNA derived from T cells, B-cell-depleted T cells, or PBMCs. The repertoires were released in a freely available public database intended as a resource for research on the immune response to SARS-CoV-2. Subjects who had been exposed to COVID-19, were actively infected with it, or had recovered from it provided the deeply sampled blood TCRbeta repertoires that made up the dataset. Samples came from the ongoing ImmuneRACE study (first 160 participants) plus 1,254 subjects from 6 global collaborators. Broader findings and caveats from the paper: How much clinical and demographic metadata was included differed by source and by participant, and the metadata was provided uncurated.

TCRbeta CDR3 regions were amplified from genomic DNA by means of the immunoSEQ Assay, a bias-controlled multiplex PCR. The published analysis was carried out like this. The number of nucleated cells in each sample was estimated from the amplification of reference gene primers within the assay. Sequence reads were collapsed and filtered to measure the absolute abundance of every unique TCRbeta CDR3 rearrangement. For each sample, productive Simpson clonality was calculated as the square root of Simpson's diversity index across productive rearrangements. Imported from immuneACCESS, the table was reduced by TCRdb to in-frame sequences with V and J called. These copies leave out some clones; in studies compared against another copy, an unresolved V gene accounts for under half, and the cause of the remainder is not known. Clone size and the V and J calls come from that table; the DNA yielded D and trimming. The sample includes approximately 300,000 clones, with 80% to 95% observed a single time. The ten largest make up less than 20% of the sample.

A remark on this clone: Its antigen is currently not known. No clone much larger than this one lies a single base away; base qualities are absent. The same CDR3 also results from other DNA sequences found in this sample.

Participants in the prospective study were enrolled through a virtual design, were aged about 18 to 100 years, and lived in fewer than 30 United States geographic areas. In the prospective study, participants were assigned to cohorts based on the clinical history participants reported in a screening survey and a study questionnaire. Recovered participants in ImmuneRACE Cohort 3 were defined as having two consecutive negative NP/OP PCR tests, clearance from a healthcare professional, or resolution of symptoms. In the prospective study, whole blood, serum and a nasopharyngeal or oropharyngeal swab were collected from each participant by mobile phlebotomists. Participants in the prospective study had the option to provide additional blood draws and questionnaires over a roughly 2-month period. Before DNA extraction, blood samples from the prospective study were shipped at room temperature or frozen.

Inclusive of the bounding cysteine and phenylalanine, the CDR3 is 13 residues long. Of all the DNA, just the CDR3 is kept, 39 bases in frame from base 1. Via the germline V gene (reference sequence), CDR1 is MNHEY and CDR2 SMNVEV. V and J lose 2 bases and 5 bases, and a span of 7 bases separates them. The sample taken for sequencing was PBMCs or T cells enriched from blood (not recorded which). The source of this sequence is a woman aged 25-40 years who had recovered from COVID-19. The V gene is TRBV27 and the J gene is TRBJ1-5; 5 matching bases give a weak D call of TRBD1. The sequenced DNA is TGTGCCAGCAGTTTAAGGGGATATCAGCCCCAGCATTTT. Its coded protein is CASSLRGYQPQHF.